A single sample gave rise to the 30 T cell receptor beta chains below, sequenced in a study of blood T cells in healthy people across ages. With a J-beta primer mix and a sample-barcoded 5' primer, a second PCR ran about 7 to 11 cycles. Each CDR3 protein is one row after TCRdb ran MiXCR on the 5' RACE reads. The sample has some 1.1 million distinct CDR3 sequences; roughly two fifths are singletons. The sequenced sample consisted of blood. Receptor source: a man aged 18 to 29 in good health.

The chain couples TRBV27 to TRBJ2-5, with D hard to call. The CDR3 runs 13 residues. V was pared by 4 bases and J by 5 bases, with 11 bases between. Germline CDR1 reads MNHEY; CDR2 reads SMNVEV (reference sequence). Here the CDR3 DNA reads TGTGCCAGCAGTTCCACCGAGGTTGAGACCCAGTACTTC. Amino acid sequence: CASSSTEVETQYF.

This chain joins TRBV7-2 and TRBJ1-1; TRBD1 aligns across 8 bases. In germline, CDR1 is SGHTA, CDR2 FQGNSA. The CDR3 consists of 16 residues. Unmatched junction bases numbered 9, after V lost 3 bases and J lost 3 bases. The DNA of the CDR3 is TGTGCCAGCAGCTTCTCCCCCGGGACAGGTGACACTGAAGCTTTCTTT. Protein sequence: CASSFSPGTGDTEAFF.

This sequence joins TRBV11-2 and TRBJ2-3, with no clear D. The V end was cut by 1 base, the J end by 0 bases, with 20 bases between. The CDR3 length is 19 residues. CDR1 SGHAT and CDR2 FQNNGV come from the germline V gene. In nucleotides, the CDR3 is TGTGCCAGCAGCTTAGTGGGTGCGGTATCGGGTGCTAGCACAGATACGCAGTATTTT. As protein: CASSLVGAVSGASTDTQYF.

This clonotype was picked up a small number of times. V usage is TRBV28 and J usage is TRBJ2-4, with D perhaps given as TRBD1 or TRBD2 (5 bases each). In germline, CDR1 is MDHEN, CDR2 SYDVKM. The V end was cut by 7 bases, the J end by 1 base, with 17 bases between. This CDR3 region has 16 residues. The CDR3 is CASTVGGPPAKNIQYF. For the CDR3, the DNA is TGTGCCAGCACCGTTGGGGGACCTCCGGCCAAAAACATTCAGTACTTC.

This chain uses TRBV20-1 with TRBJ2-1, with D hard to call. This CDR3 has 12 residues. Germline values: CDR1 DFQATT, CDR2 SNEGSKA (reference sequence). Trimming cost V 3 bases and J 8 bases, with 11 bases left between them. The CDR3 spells CSARSGIHEQFF. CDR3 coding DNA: TGCAGTGCTAGGAGTGGGATCCATGAGCAGTTCTTC.

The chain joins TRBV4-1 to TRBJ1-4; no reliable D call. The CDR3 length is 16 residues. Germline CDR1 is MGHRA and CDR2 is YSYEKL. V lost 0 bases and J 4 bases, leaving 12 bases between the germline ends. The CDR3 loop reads CASSQEAGPNNEKLFF. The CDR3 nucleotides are TGCGCCAGCAGCCAAGAGGCAGGCCCTAATAATGAAAAACTGTTTTTT.

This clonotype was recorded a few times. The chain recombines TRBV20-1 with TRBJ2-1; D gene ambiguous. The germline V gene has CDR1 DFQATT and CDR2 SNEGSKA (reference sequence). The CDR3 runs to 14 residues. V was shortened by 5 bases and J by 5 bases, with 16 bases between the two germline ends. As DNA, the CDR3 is TGCAGTGCTTACGACAAGGGTGAGGACAATGAGCAGTTCTTC. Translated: CSAYDKGEDNEQFF.

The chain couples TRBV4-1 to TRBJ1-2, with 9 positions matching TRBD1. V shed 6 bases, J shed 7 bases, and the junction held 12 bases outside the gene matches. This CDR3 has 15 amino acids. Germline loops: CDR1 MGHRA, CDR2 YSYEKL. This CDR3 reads CASRLDRGDRSGYTF. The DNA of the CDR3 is TGCGCCAGCAGACTCGACAGGGGGGACAGAAGTGGCTACACCTTC.

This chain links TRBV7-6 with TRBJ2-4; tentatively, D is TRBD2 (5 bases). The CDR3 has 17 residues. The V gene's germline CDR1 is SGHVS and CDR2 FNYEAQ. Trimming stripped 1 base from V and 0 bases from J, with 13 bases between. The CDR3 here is CASSLVRASPAKNIQYF. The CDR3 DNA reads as TGTGCCAGCAGCTTAGTTCGGGCTAGCCCAGCCAAAAACATTCAGTACTTC.

CDR3 bases: TGTGCCAGCAGCGGAGGGGGCCTCGGGGTCATCACTGAAGCTTTCTTT. The encoded protein is CASSGGGLGVITEAFF. The chain uses TRBV9 and TRBJ1-1, with 7 bases aligning to TRBD1. CDR1 is SGDLS and CDR2 is YYNGEE in the germline V gene. The CDR3 loop spans 16 amino acids. Trimming took 3 bases from V and 4 from J; bases not matched to a gene: 12. Full variable domain (missing parts from reference TRBV9 and TRBJ1-1): DSGVTQTPKHLITATGQRVTLRCSPRSGDLSVYWYQQSLDQGLQFLIQYYNGEERAKGNILERFSAQQFPDLHSELNLSSLELGDSALYFCASSGGGLGVITEAFFGQGTRLTVV.

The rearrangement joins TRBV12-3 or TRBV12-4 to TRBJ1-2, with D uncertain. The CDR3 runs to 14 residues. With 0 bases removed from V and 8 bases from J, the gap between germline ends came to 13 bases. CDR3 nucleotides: TGTGCCAGCAGTTTAGCGCGGCCCCTCGGGGGCTACACCTTC. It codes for CASSLARPLGGYTF.

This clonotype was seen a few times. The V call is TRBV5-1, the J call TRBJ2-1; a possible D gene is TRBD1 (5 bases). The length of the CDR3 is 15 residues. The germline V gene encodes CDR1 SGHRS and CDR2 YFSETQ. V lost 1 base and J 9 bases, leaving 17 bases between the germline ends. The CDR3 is CASSLPGSGPREQFF. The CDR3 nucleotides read TGCGCCAGCAGCTTGCCAGGGTCAGGCCCCCGTGAGCAGTTCTTC. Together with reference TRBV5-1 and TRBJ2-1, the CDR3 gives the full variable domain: KAGVTQTPRYLIKTRGQQVTLSCSPISGHRSVSWYQQTPGQGLQFLFEYFSETQRNKGNFPGRFSGRQFSNSRSEMNVSTLELGDSALYLCASSLPGSGPREQFFGPGTRLTVL.

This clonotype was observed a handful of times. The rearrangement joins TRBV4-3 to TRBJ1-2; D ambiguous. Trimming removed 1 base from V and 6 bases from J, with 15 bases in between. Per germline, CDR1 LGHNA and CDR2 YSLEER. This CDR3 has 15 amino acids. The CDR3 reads CASSQVEFSSDGYTF. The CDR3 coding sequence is TGCGCCAGCAGCCAAGTTGAGTTCTCCTCGGATGGCTACACCTTC.

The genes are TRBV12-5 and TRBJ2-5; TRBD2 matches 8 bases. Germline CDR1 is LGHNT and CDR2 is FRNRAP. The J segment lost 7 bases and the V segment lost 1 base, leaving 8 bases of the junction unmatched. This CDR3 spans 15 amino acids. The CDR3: CASGLALAGSATQYF. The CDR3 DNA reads TGTGCTAGTGGTTTGGCGCTAGCGGGTTCCGCGACCCAGTACTTC.

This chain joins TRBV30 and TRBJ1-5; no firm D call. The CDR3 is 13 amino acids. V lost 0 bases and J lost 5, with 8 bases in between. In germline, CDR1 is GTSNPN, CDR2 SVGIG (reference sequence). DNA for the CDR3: TGTGCCTGGAGTGTATCGGGATATCAGCCCCAGCATTTT. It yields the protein CAWSVSGYQPQHF.

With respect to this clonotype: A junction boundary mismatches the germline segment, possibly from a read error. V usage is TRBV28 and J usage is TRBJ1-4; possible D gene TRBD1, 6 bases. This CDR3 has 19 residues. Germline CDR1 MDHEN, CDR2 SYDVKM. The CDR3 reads CASSQSDRSGLVTNEKPFF. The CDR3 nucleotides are TGTGCCAGCAGTCAAAGCGACAGGAGTGGGCTTGTAACTAATGAAAAACCGTTTTTT.

Written as DNA, the CDR3 is TGTGCCAGCTCACCAAGGGAGGGATACACTGAAGCTTTCTTT. Translated, it gives CASSPREGYTEAFF. The rearrangement joins TRBV18 to TRBJ1-1, with no clear D. V was clipped by 2 bases and J by 3 bases, with 10 bases between them. The CDR3 loop spans 14 amino acids. Looked up from germline, CDR1 is KGHSH and CDR2 is LQKENI. The whole variable domain, remainder taken from reference TRBV18 and TRBJ1-1, is NAGVMQNPRHLVRRRGQEARLRCSPMKGHSHVYWYRQLPEEGLKFMVYLQKENIIDESGMPKERFSAEFPKEGPSILRIQQVVRGDSAAYFCASSPREGYTEAFFGQGTRLTVV.

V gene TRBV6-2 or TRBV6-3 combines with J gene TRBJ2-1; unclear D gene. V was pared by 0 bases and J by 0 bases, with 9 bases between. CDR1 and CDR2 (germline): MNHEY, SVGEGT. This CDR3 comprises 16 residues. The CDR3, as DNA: TGTGCCAGCAGTTACTCGGGCCCCCTCTCCTACAATGAGCAGTTCTTC. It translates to CASSYSGPLSYNEQFF.

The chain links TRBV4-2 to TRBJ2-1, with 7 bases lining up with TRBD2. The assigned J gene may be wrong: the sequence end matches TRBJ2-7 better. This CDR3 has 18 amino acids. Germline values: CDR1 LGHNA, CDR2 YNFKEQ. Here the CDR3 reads CASSQEILAVTAYNEQYF. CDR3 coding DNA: TGTGCCAGCAGCCAAGAGATCCTAGCGGTTACTGCTTACAATGAGCAGTACTTC.

This CDR3 is CASSISQGYNEQFF. CDR3 in DNA: TGTGCCAGTAGTATAAGTCAGGGTTACAATGAGCAGTTCTTC. The V gene is TRBV19, the J gene TRBJ2-1; D is possibly TRBD1 (5 bases). This CDR3 region has 14 residues. From germline, CDR1 is LNHDA and CDR2 SQIVND (reference sequence). The V end was cut by 2 bases, the J end by 4 bases, with 9 bases between.

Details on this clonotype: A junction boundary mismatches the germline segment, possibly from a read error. The CDR3 region has the DNA TGTGCCGGCAGAGTGGATAACAACCGGGGCGAGCAGTTCTTC. Its protein product is CAGRVDNNRGEQFF. The genes are TRBV6-1 and TRBJ2-1, with D perhaps being TRBD1 or TRBD2 (5 bases each). Germline assignment: CDR1 MNHNS and CDR2 SASEGT. The CDR3 has 14 residues.

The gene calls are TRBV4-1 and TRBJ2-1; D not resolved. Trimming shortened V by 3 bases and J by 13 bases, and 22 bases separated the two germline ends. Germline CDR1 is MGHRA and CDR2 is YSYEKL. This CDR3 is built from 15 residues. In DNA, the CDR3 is TGCGCCAGCAGCCAGCAAGGGCTCCCCCAAGAGACCCAGTTCTTC. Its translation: CASSQQGLPQETQFF.

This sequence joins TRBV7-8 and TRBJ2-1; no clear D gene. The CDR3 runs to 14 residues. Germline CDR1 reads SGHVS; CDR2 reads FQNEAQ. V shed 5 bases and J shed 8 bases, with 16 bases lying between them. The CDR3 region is CASSHEWSHHEQFF. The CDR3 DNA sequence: TGTGCCAGCAGCCACGAGTGGTCTCATCATGAGCAGTTCTTC.

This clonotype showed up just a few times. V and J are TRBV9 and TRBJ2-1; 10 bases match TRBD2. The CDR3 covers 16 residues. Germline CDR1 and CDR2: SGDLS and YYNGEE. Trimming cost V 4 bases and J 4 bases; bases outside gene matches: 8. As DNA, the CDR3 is TGTGCCAGCAGCACCCTTAGCGGGGGGACTTACAATGAGCAGTTCTTC. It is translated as CASSTLSGGTYNEQFF. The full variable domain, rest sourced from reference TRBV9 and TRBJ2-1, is DSGVTQTPKHLITATGQRVTLRCSPRSGDLSVYWYQQSLDQGLQFLIQYYNGEERAKGNILERFSAQQFPDLHSELNLSSLELGDSALYFCASSTLSGGTYNEQFFGPGTRLTVL.

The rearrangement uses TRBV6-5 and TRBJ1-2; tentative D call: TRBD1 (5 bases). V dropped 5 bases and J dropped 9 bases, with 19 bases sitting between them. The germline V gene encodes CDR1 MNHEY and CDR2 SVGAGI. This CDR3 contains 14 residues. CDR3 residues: CASSPPLGGGSYTF. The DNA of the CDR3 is TGTGCCAGCAGTCCCCCCCTGGGTGGGGGTAGCTACACCTTC.

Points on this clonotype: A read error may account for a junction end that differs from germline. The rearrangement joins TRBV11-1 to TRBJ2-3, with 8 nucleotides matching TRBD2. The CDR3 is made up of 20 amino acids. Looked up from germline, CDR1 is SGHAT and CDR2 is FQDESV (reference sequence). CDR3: CAGSLSARVSGGGSTDTQYF. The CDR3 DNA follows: TGTGCCGGCAGCTTAAGTGCACGGGTATCGGGGGGGGGAAGCACGGATACGCAGTATTTT.

The CDR3 sequence is CATQGGSNQPQHF. CDR3 nucleotide sequence: TGTGCCACCCAGGGGGGCAGCAATCAGCCCCAGCATTTT. The gene calls are TRBV6-5 and TRBJ1-5; 7 bases fit TRBD1. CDR1 is MNHEY and CDR2 is SVGAGI in the germline V gene. This CDR3 is 13 amino acids long. Germline trimming cut 10 bases from V and 1 base from J; bases unmatched to any gene: 4.

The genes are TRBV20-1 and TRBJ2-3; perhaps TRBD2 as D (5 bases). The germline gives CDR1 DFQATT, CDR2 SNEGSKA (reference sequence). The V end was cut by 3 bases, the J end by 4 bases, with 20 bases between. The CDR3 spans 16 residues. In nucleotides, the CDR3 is TGCAGTGCTAGGATTGGAGGTAGCTCAAAGTCAGATACGCAGTATTTT. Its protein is CSARIGGSSKSDTQYF.

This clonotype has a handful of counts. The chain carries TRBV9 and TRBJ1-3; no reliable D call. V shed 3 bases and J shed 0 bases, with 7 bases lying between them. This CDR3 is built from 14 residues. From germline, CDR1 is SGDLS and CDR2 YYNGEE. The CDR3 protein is CASSDLYSGNTIYF. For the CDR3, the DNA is TGTGCCAGCAGCGATCTTTACTCTGGAAACACCATATATTTT.

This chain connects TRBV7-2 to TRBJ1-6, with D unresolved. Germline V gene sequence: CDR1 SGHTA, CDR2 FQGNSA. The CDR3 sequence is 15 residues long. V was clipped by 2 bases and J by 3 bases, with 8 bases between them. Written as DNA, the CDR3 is TGTGCCAGCAGCTTAAATGGGGACTATAATTCACCCCTCCACTTT. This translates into CASSLNGDYNSPLHF.